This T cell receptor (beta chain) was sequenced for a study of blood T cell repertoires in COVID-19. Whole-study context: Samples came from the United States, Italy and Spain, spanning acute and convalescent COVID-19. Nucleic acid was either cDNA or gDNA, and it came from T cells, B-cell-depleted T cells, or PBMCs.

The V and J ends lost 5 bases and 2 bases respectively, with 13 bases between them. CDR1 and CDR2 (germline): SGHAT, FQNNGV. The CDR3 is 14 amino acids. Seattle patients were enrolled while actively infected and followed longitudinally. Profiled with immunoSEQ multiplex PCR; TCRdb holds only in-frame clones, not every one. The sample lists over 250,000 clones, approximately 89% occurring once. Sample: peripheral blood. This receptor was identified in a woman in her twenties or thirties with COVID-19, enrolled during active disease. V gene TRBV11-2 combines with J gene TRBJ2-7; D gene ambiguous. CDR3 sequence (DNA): TGTGCCAGCAGCCTATCAGCGCGAACCTACGAGCAGTACTTC. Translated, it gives CASSLSARTYEQYF.